Given below is one T cell receptor (beta chain) in context. Antigen: not known. The data originate from a study of shared clonotypes between healthy human individuals. Study as a whole: There were three CD4 naive, three CD4 memory, two CD8 naive and one CD8 memory plates per donor. Study observations and caveats: Measured sharing among donors was expected to vary with sequencing depth.

Assay used: immunoSEQ multiplex PCR; TCRdb lists only in-frame clones, some missing. The sample gives about 380,000 clones, about 96% of which show up once; around 0.29% is in the top ten. The CDR3 consists of 15 residues. Germline CDR1 SEHNR, CDR2 FQNEAQ (reference sequence). V shed 3 bases and J 2 bases; nucleotides not matched to a gene: 4. Sequenced sample: memory CD8+ T cells sorted from blood. Indicated subset: CD45RO+ cells pooled with CCR7-negative TemRA cells. This chain links TRBV7-9 with TRBJ2-5; TRBD2 agrees at 9 bases. The TCR was taken from a man aged 25-45 years in good health. Written as DNA, the CDR3 is TGTGCCAGCAGCTTGATCCTAGCGGGACAAGAGACCCAGTACTTC. Residues: CASSLILAGQETQYF.